This T cell receptor (beta chain) was recorded in a study of cytotoxic CD8 clonotypes in ibrutinib-treated CLL. Germline lookup yields CDR1 LNHNV and CDR2 YYDKDF (reference sequence). This CDR3 spans 12 amino acids. The V and J ends lost 3 bases and 5 bases respectively, with 7 bases between them. Sequenced by immunoSEQ multiplex PCR; TCRdb stores in-frame clones only, minus some. The sample holds under 200,000 clones, 84% seen once. The TCR was taken from a human donor with chronic lymphocytic leukemia. Sequenced here: PBMCs, sampled after 24 months of ibrutinib treatment. V gene TRBV15 combines with J gene TRBJ1-2, with D unresolved. CDR3 nucleotides: TGTGCCACCAGCAGGGAGAGGTATGGCTACACCTTC. This gives the protein CATSRERYGYTF.